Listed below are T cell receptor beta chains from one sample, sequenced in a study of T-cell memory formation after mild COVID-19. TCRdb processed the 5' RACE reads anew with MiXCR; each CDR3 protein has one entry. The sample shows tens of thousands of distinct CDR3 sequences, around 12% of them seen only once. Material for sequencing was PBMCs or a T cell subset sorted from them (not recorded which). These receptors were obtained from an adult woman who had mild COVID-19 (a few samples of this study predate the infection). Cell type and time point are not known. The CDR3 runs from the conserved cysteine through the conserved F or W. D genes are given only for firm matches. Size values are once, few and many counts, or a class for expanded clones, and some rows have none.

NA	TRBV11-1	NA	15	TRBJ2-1	TGTGCCAGCAGCGTGCCGGACGTAAGAGGGAATGAGCAGTTCTTC	CASSVPDVRGNEQFF
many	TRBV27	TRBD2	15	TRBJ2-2	TGTGCCAGCAGTTTCGGCGGGGGGTACACCGGGGAGCTGTTTTTT	CASSFGGGYTGELFF
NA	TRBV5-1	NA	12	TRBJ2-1	TGCGCCAGCAGCTTGCGAGTCGGGGAGCAGTTCTTC	CASSLRVGEQFF
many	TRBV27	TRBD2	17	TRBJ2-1	TGTGCCAGCGCCCGGACTAGCGGGAGCCTTTTCTACAATGAGCAGTTCTTC	CASARTSGSLFYNEQFF
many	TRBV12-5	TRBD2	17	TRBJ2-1	TGTGCTAGTGGCACCTCTTTGAGTAGCGGGAGAACAGCTGAGCAGTTCTTC	CASGTSLSSGRTAEQFF
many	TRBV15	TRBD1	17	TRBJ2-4	TGTGCCACCGGCCGGGACAGGGGAACCTTAGCCAAAAACATTCAGTACTTC	CATGRDRGTLAKNIQYF
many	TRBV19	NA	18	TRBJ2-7	TGTGCCAGTAGTATTCGTGGGTGGAGGGGACCGACCTCCTACGAGCAGTACTTC	CASSIRGWRGPTSYEQYF
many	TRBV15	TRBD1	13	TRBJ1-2	TGTGCCACCAGCAGCAGGGGGAACTATGGCTACACCTTC	CATSSRGNYGYTF
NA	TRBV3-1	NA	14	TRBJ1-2	TGTGCCAGCAGCCAAGATTCGGGGAACTATGGCTACACCTTC	CASSQDSGNYGYTF
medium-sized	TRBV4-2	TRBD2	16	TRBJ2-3	TGTGCCAGCAGCCAGACGGGGGGGGCTCGCACAGATACGCAGTATTTT	CASSQTGGARTDTQYF
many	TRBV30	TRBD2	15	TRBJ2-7	TGTGCCTGGAGTGTACAGGCTAGCGGACGCTACGAGCAGTACTTC	CAWSVQASGRYEQYF
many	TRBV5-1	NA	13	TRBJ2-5	TGCGCCAGCCGAAGGAATGAACAAGAGACCCAGTACTTC	CASRRNEQETQYF
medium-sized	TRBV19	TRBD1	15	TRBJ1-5	TGTGCCAGTAGTACGGACAGGGGAAGTACTCAGCCCCAGCATTTT	CASSTDRGSTQPQHF
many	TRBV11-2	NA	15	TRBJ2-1	TGTGCCAGCAGCCCCGCGCCCGATGCCTACAATGAGCAGTTCTTC	CASSPAPDAYNEQFF
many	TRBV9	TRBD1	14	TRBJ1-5	TGTGCCAGCAGCCTTACAGGGGGCAATCAGCCCCAGCATTTT	CASSLTGGNQPQHF
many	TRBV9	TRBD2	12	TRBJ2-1	TGTGCCAGCAGCTCACACCGGGGGGGTCAGTTCTTC	CASSSHRGGQFF